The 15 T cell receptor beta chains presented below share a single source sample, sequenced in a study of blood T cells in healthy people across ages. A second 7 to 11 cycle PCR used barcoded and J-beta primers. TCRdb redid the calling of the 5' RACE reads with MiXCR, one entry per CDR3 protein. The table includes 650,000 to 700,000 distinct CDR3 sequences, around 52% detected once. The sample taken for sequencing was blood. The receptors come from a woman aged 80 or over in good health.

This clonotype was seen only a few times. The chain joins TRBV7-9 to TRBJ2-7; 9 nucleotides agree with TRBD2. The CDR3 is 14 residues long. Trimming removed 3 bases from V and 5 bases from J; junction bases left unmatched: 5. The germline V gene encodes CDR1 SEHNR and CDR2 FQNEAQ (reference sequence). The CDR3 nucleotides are TGTGCCAGCAGCTTTAGCGGGAGCCCCCACGAGCAGTACTTC. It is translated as CASSFSGSPHEQYF. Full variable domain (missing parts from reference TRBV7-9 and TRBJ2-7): DTGVSQNPRHKITKRGQNVTFRCDPISEHNRLYWYRQTLGQGPEFLTYFQNEAQLEKSRLLSDRFSAERPKGSFSTLEIQRTEQGDSAMYLCASSFSGSPHEQYFGPGTRLTVT.

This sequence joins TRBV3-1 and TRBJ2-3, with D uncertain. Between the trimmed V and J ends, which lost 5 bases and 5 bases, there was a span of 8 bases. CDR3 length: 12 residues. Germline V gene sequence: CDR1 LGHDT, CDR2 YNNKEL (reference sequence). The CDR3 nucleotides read TGTGCCAGCAGCTTCGTTCGAGATACGCAGTATTTT. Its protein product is CASSFVRDTQYF.

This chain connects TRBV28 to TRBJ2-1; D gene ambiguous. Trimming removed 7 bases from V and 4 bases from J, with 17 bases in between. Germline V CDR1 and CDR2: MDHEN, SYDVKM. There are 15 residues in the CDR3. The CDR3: CASTDPPYVYNEQFF. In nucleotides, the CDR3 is TGTGCCAGCACCGACCCGCCTTACGTTTACAATGAGCAGTTCTTC.

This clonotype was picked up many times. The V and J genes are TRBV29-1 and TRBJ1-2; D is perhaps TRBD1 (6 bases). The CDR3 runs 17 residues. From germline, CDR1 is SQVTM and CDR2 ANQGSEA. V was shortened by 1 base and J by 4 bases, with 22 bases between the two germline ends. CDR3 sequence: CSVEAQNRERLFYGYTF. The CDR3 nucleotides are TGCAGCGTTGAAGCCCAAAACAGGGAAAGGCTGTTCTATGGCTACACCTTC.

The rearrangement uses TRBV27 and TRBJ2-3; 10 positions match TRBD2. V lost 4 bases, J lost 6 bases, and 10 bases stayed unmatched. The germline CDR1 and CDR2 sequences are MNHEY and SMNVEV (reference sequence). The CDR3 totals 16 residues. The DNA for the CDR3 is TGTGCCAGCAGTTCCCCGAGTAGCGGGGGGCTTGATACGCAGTATTTT. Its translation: CASSSPSSGGLDTQYF.

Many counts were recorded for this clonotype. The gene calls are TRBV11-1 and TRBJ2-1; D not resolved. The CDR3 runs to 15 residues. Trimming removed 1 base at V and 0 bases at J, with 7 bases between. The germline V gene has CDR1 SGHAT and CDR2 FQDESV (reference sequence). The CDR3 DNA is TGTGCCAGCAGCTTAGGTATGACCTCCTACAATGAGCAGTTCTTC. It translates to CASSLGMTSYNEQFF.

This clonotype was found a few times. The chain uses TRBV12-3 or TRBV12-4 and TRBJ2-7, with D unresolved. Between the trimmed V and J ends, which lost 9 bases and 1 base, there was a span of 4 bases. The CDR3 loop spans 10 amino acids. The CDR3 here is CARQSYEQYF. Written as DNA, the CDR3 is TGTGCCAGACAATCCTACGAGCAGTACTTC.

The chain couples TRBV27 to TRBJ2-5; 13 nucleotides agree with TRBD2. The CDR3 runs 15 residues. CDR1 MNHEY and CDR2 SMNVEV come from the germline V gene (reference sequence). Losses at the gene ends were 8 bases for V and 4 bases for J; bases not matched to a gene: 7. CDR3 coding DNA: TGTGCCAGCCGTCCGGGACTAGCGGGAATAGAGACCCAGTACTTC. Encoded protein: CASRPGLAGIETQYF.

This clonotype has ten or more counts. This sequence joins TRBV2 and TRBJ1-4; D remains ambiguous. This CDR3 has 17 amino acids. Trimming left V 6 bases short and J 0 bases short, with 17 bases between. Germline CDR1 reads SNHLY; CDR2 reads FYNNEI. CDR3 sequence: CASRQPTTRATNEKLFF. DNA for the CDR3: TGTGCCAGCAGACAACCTACCACCCGTGCAACTAATGAAAAACTGTTTTTT.

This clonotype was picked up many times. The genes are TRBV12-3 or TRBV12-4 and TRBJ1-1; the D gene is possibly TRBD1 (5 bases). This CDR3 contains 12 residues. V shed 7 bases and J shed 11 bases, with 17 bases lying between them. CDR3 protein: CASTAGRVDAFF. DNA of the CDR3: TGTGCCAGCACTGCGGGCAGGGTTGACGCTTTCTTT.

CDR3 residues: CASRRPDRDNYGYTF. The CDR3 DNA sequence: TGCGCCAGCAGACGGCCGGACAGGGATAACTATGGCTACACCTTC. This chain uses TRBV5-1 with TRBJ1-2, with TRBD1 matching over 8 bases. The CDR3 covers 15 residues. Trimming cost V 5 bases and J 1 base; bases outside gene matches: 7. Germline CDR1 SGHRS, CDR2 YFSETQ.

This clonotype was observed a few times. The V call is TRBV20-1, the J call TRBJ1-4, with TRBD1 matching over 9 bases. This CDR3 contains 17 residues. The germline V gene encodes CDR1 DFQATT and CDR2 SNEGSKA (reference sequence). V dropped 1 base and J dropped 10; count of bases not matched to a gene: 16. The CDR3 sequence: CSARVPGTGCNRGKLFF. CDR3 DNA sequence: TGCAGTGCTAGAGTCCCCGGGACAGGGTGCAATCGTGGAAAACTGTTTTTT.

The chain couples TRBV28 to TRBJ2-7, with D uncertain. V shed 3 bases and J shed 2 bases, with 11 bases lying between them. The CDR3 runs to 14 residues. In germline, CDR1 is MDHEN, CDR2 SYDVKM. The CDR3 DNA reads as TGTGCCAGCAGTTTCCGCGGACGGACCTACGAGCAGTACTTC. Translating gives CASSFRGRTYEQYF.

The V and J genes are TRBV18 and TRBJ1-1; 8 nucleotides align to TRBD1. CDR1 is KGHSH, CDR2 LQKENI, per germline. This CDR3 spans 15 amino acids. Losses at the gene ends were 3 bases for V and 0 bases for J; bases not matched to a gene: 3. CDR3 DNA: TGTGCCAGCTCACCGTCCAGGGGGCTGAACACTGAAGCTTTCTTT. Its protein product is CASSPSRGLNTEAFF. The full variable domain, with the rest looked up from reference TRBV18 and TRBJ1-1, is NAGVMQNPRHLVRRRGQEARLRCSPMKGHSHVYWYRQLPEEGLKFMVYLQKENIIDESGMPKERFSAEFPKEGPSILRIQQVVRGDSAAYFCASSPSRGLNTEAFFGQGTRLTVV.

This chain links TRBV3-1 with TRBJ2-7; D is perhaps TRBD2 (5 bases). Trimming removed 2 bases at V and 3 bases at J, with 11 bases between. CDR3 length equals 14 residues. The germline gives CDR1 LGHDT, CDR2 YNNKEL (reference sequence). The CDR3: CASSQLSGNYEQYF. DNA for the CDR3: TGTGCCAGCAGCCAACTTTCGGGGAACTACGAGCAGTACTTC.